The present T cell receptor beta chain was sequenced within a study of blood T cell repertoires in COVID-19. J lost 3 bases, V lost 4 bases, and 8 bases had no gene match. The CDR3 has 16 amino acids. Germline V gene sequence: CDR1 LGHDT, CDR2 YNNKEL (reference sequence). Grouping used clinical history reported by participants in a survey and questionnaire. In the authors' methods: Nucleated cell counts were estimated from reference gene primer amplification. Here immunoSEQ multiplex PCR was the method, and the copy in TCRdb shows in-frame clones only, minus some. V and J calls and clone size are copied from that table; D and trimming were computed from the DNA. The table records 150,000 to 200,000 clones, more than 70% of them present only once.

The chain is built from TRBV3-1 (or the pseudogene TRBV3-2) and TRBJ2-5; TRBD2 matches at 10 bases. This TCR came from a woman aged 45-65 years in a cohort exposed to, infected with or recovered from COVID-19 (not recorded which). The source material was PBMCs or T cells enriched from blood (not recorded which). Written as DNA, the CDR3 is TGTGCCAGCAGCCTAAGAAAGGGACTAGCGAAAGAGACCCAGTACTTC. This gives the protein CASSLRKGLAKETQYF.